One sample yielded the 7 T cell receptor beta chains listed below, sequenced in a study of control samples from healthy donors and cancer patients (dated by TCRdb to 2020 to 2022). Libraries were constructed by the immunoSEQ multiplex PCR assay. Sourced from immuneACCESS, this table was stored by TCRdb with only in-frame sequences that have V and J called. A share of the clones is absent; for the studies checked, an unresolved V gene accounts for under half, and the remainder has no known explanation. In all, the sample holds some 130,000 clones, and about nine tenths of those were seen once. Approximately 6% of the sample is held by the ten biggest clonotypes. What was sequenced was blood. The receptors originated from a man in his late teens or twenties in good health.

The chain uses TRBV5-4 and TRBJ2-5, with D unclear. Trimming took 3 bases from V and 0 from J, leaving 6 bases between them. From germline, CDR1 is SGHNT and CDR2 YYREEE (reference sequence). The CDR3 is 13 residues long. CDR3 protein: CASSWGYQETQYF. The CDR3 DNA reads as TGTGCCAGCAGCTGGGGTTACCAAGAGACCCAGTACTTC.

J is TRBJ1-3 and V is TRBV5-1, with 8 bases aligning to TRBD1. Germline trimming cut 4 bases from V and 4 bases from J; bases unmatched to any gene: 10. Germline CDR1 reads SGHRS; CDR2 reads YFSETQ. The CDR3 totals 16 residues. CDR3 DNA: TGCGCCAGCAGCGACCGCAGGGGGCCGAACGGAAACACCATATATTTT. Translated: CASSDRRGPNGNTIYF.

The chain joins TRBV6-4 to TRBJ1-5, with 8 bases that match TRBD1. The trim removed 3 bases at V and 2 bases at J, leaving 0 bases unmatched. CDR1 MRHNA and CDR2 SNTAGT come from the germline V gene. The CDR3 length is 14 residues. In DNA form, the CDR3 reads TGTGCCAGCAGTGAGACAGGGGGCAATCAGCCCCAGCATTTT. Translating it yields CASSETGGNQPQHF.

V usage is TRBV7-9 and J usage is TRBJ1-1; D remains unclear. Between the trimmed V and J ends, which lost 2 bases and 1 base, there was a span of 5 bases. In germline, CDR1 is SEHNR, CDR2 FQNEAQ (reference sequence). This CDR3 is 13 amino acids long. The CDR3, as DNA: TGTGCCAGCAGCTTATTCGGGAACACTGAAGCTTTCTTT. The encoded protein is CASSLFGNTEAFF.

This chain connects TRBV9 to TRBJ2-7; D might be TRBD2 (6 bases). CDR3 length equals 14 residues. Trimming pared 0 bases from V and 4 bases from J, leaving 11 bases between. CDR1 and CDR2 (germline): SGDLS, YYNGEE. The CDR3 is CASSVGSGDYEQYF. The CDR3 nucleotides read TGTGCCAGCAGCGTAGGTAGCGGTGATTACGAGCAGTACTTC.

This clone has just a few counts. V is TRBV15 and J is TRBJ1-1, with a tentative D call TRBD1 (6 bases). The CDR3 has 12 amino acids. Per the germline V gene, CDR1 is LNHNV and CDR2 is YYDKDF (reference sequence). V shed 11 bases and J shed 3 bases, with 13 bases lying between them. The CDR3, as DNA: TGTGCCGCCAAGGCAGGGGACACTGAAGCTTTCTTT. Translating it yields CAAKAGDTEAFF.

The rearrangement joins TRBV5-1 to TRBJ1-6; D is unclear. Germline CDR1 reads SGHRS; CDR2 reads YFSETQ. The CDR3 loop spans 18 amino acids. Trimming pared 0 bases from V and 1 base from J, leaving 14 bases between. The CDR3 sequence is CASSLGSGSRSYNSPLHF. The DNA for the CDR3 is TGCGCCAGCAGCTTGGGATCGGGGAGTAGGTCCTATAATTCACCCCTCCACTTT.